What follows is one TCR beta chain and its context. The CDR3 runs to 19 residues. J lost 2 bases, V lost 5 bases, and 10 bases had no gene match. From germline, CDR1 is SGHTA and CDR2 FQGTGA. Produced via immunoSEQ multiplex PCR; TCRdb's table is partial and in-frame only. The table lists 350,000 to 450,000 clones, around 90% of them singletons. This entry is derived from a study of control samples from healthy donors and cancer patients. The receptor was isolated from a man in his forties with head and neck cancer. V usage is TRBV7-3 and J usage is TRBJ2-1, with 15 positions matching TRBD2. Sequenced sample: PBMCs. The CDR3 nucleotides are TGTGCCAGCAGCCTCGCCGGGACTAGCGGGAGGAACACCTACAATGAGCAGTTCTTC. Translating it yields CASSLAGTSGRNTYNEQFF.